This TCR beta chain was sequenced during a study of blood T cells in healthy people across ages (dated by TCRdb to 2014 to 2015). Regarding the research as a whole: Template switching captured roughly one uniquely barcoded TCR beta cDNA molecule per two T cells in model experiments. Donors of different ages were randomly distributed across sequencing lanes to avoid experimental bias. Two additional independent replicas of 1 million unique cDNA reads from the same blood draw were analyzed for two donors (one aged 18 to 30 and one aged 80 or older). The donors were split into four age groups: young (average about 15 years), middle-aged (39), aged (about 56) and long-lived (over 80). To track age-related changes in TCR beta repertoire diversity, the study relied on deep sequencing normalized with unique cDNA molecular identifiers. The study at large found these results: Since profiling was done on bulk unsorted PBMCs, naive and antigen-experienced compartments could not be conclusively compared. The percentage of naive T cells measured by flow cytometry correlated strongly with observed TCR beta diversity. Observed TCR beta diversity per million T cells fell roughly linearly with age, and a significant reduction was already apparent by age around 36. Estimates of total diversity based on one million sequenced T cells were considered lower bounds and underestimates. Because the CMV infection status of the donors was unknown, age-related changes in expanded clonotypes may potentially have been confounded. The long-lived group showed more naive CD4+ T cells, fewer expanded clones and increased TCR diversity than the aged group, suggesting age selection.

As encoded in the germline V gene (reference sequence), CDR1 is MNHEY while CDR2 is SMNVEV. Trimming at the junction amounts to 3 bases on V and 4 bases on J, and the germline ends lie 10 bases apart. Spanning cysteine to phenylalanine, the CDR3 consists of 13 amino acids. Of all the DNA, just the CDR3 is kept, 39 bases in frame from base 1. The library relied on 5' RACE. Sequencing instrument: Illumina HiSeq 2500. A second PCR of about 6 to 11 cycles was performed with a sample-barcoded 5' primer and a J-beta primer mix. A unique molecular identifier was introduced onto each TCR beta cDNA molecule by a template-switch 5' adaptor carrying 12 random nucleotides. Each sample yielded at least 3 million CDR3-containing paired-end reads. The Mint cDNA synthesis kit, primed by a TRBC-specific oligonucleotide, was used to synthesize first-strand cDNA from all RNA. Following uracil-DNA glycosylase treatment, a first 18-cycle PCR with universal primers M1SS and BC2_uni_R was performed on all cDNA. As for the authors' bioinformatics: Normalization of each sample was performed by random selection of 1 million high-quality reads, each carrying a distinct molecular identifier. Reads with shared molecular identifiers were discarded instead of being binned into consensus sequences. MiTCR, set to a Q25 quality threshold and the strictest error-elimination algorithm, was used for CDR3 identification, clonotype clustering and error correction. A nonparametric unseen species model with Euler transformation was used to estimate lower-bound total TCR beta diversity. TCRdb cleaned the public reads at Q25 with fastp, built clones with MiXCR and kept in-frame beta chains. Each entry is one CDR3 protein sequence, shown with its most common DNA and genes. These V and J calls derive from TCRdb rather than the authors' analysis. In this sample the table shows over 1,500,000 distinct CDR3 sequences, 40% to 55% of which occur a single time. The biggest ten clones account for approximately 2% of the sample.

The donors were 40 or so Caucasian individuals from Russia, aged roughly 6 to 100 years, who were systemically healthy. Approximately 10 milliliters of peripheral blood were collected from each donor into EDTA-treated Vacutainer tubes. Ficoll-Paque density-gradient centrifugation was used to isolate PBMCs, with at least 6.5 million obtained per sample. Total RNA was extracted from PBMCs with Trizol reagent, with at least 6 micrograms obtained per sample. The percentages of naive CD45RAhigh/CD27high T cells were determined by flow cytometry on a PBMC aliquot from every donor. Worth noting for this clonotype: It has no known antigen specificity. No much larger clone is present one base from it, and per-base qualities are unavailable.

The receptor's source is a woman aged 40-49 years in good health. The source material was blood. This chain is built from TRBV27 and TRBJ2-7, with no reliable assignment of the D segment. The CDR3 in this case is CASSLTRTYEQYF. The nucleotide sequence is given as TGTGCCAGCAGTTTGACCCGAACATACGAGCAGTACTTC.